One and the same sample provided the 20 T cell receptor beta chains below, sequenced in a study of ipilimumab plus nivolumab after autologous stem cell transplantation. Using immunoSEQ multiplex PCR, the repertoire was profiled, and TCRdb retains in-frame clones only, with some absent. The repertoire holds about 19,000 clones, with around 82% as singletons. This specimen consisted of PBMCs, obtained in a trial of ipilimumab plus nivolumab as post-transplant consolidation. The receptors were sampled from a male donor with diffuse large B-cell lymphoma.

This chain uses TRBV2 with TRBJ2-2; D gene ambiguous. The germline CDR1 and CDR2 sequences are SNHLY and FYNNEI. V was shortened by 7 bases and J by 6 bases, with 9 bases between the two germline ends. The CDR3 runs to 12 residues. In DNA, the CDR3 is TGTGCCAGCACCCCAAGGCCCGGGGAGCTGTTTTTT. This codes for CASTPRPGELFF.

This chain connects TRBV7-2 to TRBJ2-3; 9 nucleotides align to TRBD2. V shed 1 base and J 5 bases; nucleotides not matched to a gene: 4. CDR3 length: 15 residues. The germline V gene encodes CDR1 SGHTA and CDR2 FQGNSA. The CDR3 reads CASSLGRGGGDTQYF. Here the CDR3 DNA reads TGTGCCAGCAGCTTAGGGCGGGGGGGAGGAGATACGCAGTATTTT.

The V gene is TRBV7-2, the J gene TRBJ2-3; D might be TRBD1 (6 bases). Germline values: CDR1 SGHTA, CDR2 FQGNSA. V was trimmed by 2 bases and J by 9 bases, leaving 9 bases between them. CDR3 length: 12 residues. The chain's CDR3 is CASSLQGRTQYF. CDR3 DNA: TGTGCCAGCAGCTTACAGGGGCGGACGCAGTATTTT.

This clone appeared a single time. The chain couples TRBV5-1 to TRBJ1-1; TRBD1 aligns across 8 bases. J gave up 3 bases and V 4 bases, and 8 bases lay outside the gene matches. The germline gives CDR1 SGHRS, CDR2 YFSETQ. The CDR3 spans 15 residues. CDR3 region: CASSRTGSMDTEAFF. The CDR3 bases are TGCGCCAGCAGCCGGACAGGGAGTATGGACACTGAAGCTTTCTTT.

The gene calls are TRBV5-4 and TRBJ2-3; D ambiguous. Germline V gene data show CDR1 as SGHNT and CDR2 as YYREEE (reference sequence). The CDR3 runs 13 residues. The germline V and J ends were trimmed by 4 bases and 1 base, with 7 bases remaining between them. The CDR3 spells CASSESGTDTQYF. The CDR3 DNA reads TGTGCCAGCAGCGAAAGCGGCACAGATACGCAGTATTTT.

This chain links TRBV6-1 with TRBJ1-3; perhaps TRBD1 as D (5 bases). Trimming cost V 1 base and J 4 bases, with 20 bases left between them. Germline-derived CDR1 and CDR2 are MNHNS and SASEGT. This CDR3 comprises 18 residues. Here the CDR3 reads CASSEGSGSWELGNTIYF. The CDR3, as DNA: TGTGCCAGCAGTGAAGGTTCAGGGTCGTGGGAACTAGGAAACACCATATATTTT.

The V call is TRBV28, the J call TRBJ1-2, with D hard to call. The V end lost 1 base, the J end lost 8 bases, and 11 bases lay between the germline ends. There are 13 residues in the CDR3. Germline V CDR1 and CDR2: MDHEN, SYDVKM. The CDR3 DNA is TGTGCCAGCAGTTTATTTCGGGGTGGGGGCTACACCTTC. Translated, it gives CASSLFRGGGYTF.

The chain employs TRBV19 and TRBJ2-3; D is ambiguous. The CDR3 sequence is 14 residues long. V was cut by 7 bases and J by 0 bases, with 11 bases left in between. Germline V gene data show CDR1 as LNHDA and CDR2 as SQIVND (reference sequence). CDR3 bases: TGTGCCAGTAAGTACAGTGCTAGCACAGATACGCAGTATTTT. It specifies CASKYSASTDTQYF.

This chain joins TRBV19 and TRBJ1-5, with D tentatively TRBD1 (5 bases). CDR1 and CDR2 (germline): LNHDA, SQIVND (reference sequence). There are 15 residues in the CDR3. The V and J ends lost 4 bases and 2 bases respectively, with 12 bases between them. CDR3 residues: CASSTGLRGNQPQHF. The CDR3 bases are TGTGCCAGTAGTACAGGGCTCAGGGGCAATCAGCCCCAGCATTTT.

The rearrangement joins TRBV5-1 to TRBJ2-7, with 8 bases lining up with TRBD1. The CDR3 contains 15 residues. CDR1 and CDR2 from the germline V gene are SGHRS and YFSETQ. The junction had 10 bases not matched to a gene; V was cut back by 4 bases and J by 4 bases. As DNA, the CDR3 is TGCGCCAGCAGCGCGACACAGGGGGGACCATACGAGCAGTACTTC. Protein product: CASSATQGGPYEQYF. The complete variable domain, with remaining parts taken from reference TRBV5-1 and TRBJ2-7, reads KAGVTQTPRYLIKTRGQQVTLSCSPISGHRSVSWYQQTPGQGLQFLFEYFSETQRNKGNFPGRFSGRQFSNSRSEMNVSTLELGDSALYLCASSATQGGPYEQYFGPGTRLTVT.

The chain links TRBV27 to TRBJ2-1; TRBD2 agrees at 13 bases. The V segment lost 5 bases and the J segment 8 bases; nucleotides outside the gene matches: 6. The CDR3 extends over 15 amino acids. CDR1 is MNHEY, CDR2 SMNVEV, per germline (reference sequence). CDR3 in DNA: TGTGCCAGCAGTCCCCGGACTAGCGGGGGCTATGAGCAGTTCTTC. Translating it yields CASSPRTSGGYEQFF.

For the CDR3, the DNA is TGTGCCAGCAGTGTCGACAGAAACTATGGCTACACCTTC. Its translation: CASSVDRNYGYTF. The chain carries TRBV6-1 and TRBJ1-2; D possibly corresponds to TRBD1 (5 bases). Germline-derived CDR1 and CDR2 are MNHNS and SASEGT. This CDR3 is built from 13 residues. Trimming took 4 bases from V and 2 from J, leaving 8 bases between them.

This clone has a single count. The chain is built from TRBV29-1 and TRBJ2-1, with D uncertain. The CDR3 consists of 15 residues. Germline V lookup: CDR1 SQVTM, CDR2 ANQGSEA. V lost 7 bases and J 0 bases, leaving 16 bases between the germline ends. In nucleotides, the CDR3 is TGCAGCGCCCCGACCCGATCCGTCTCCTACAATGAGCAGTTCTTC. This sequence encodes CSAPTRSVSYNEQFF.

The chain recombines TRBV2 with TRBJ2-3; 7 positions agree with TRBD1. The germline V gene has CDR1 SNHLY and CDR2 FYNNEI. V lost 8 bases, J lost 1 base, and 3 bases stayed unmatched. This CDR3 contains 13 residues. The CDR3 DNA sequence: TGTGCCAGCGTTGGACAGGGCACAGATACGCAGTATTTT. Protein product: CASVGQGTDTQYF.

The chain couples TRBV19 to TRBJ1-5; a possible D gene is TRBD1 (5 bases). Germline V gene sequence: CDR1 LNHDA, CDR2 SQIVND (reference sequence). The CDR3 sequence is 12 residues long. The ends were cut back, 11 bases at V and 1 base at J, with 9 bases in the middle. CDR3 sequence: CAVGRSNQPQHF. In nucleotides, the CDR3 is TGTGCCGTGGGACGGAGCAATCAGCCCCAGCATTTT. Variable domain in full (rest from reference TRBV19 and TRBJ1-5): DGGITQSPKYLFRKEGQNVTLSCEQNLNHDAMYWYRQDPGQGLRLIYYSQIVNDFQKGDIAEGYSVSREKKESFPLTVTSAQKNPTAFYLCAVGRSNQPQHFGDGTRLSIL.

The chain has TRBV10-1 and TRBJ2-1; weak D call: TRBD2 (5 bases). Trimming cost V 1 base and J 7 bases, with 8 bases left between them. The CDR3 is 13 residues long. Germline loops: CDR1 WNHNN, CDR2 SYGVQD (reference sequence). The CDR3 spells CASSEYGENEQFF. The CDR3 nucleotides are TGCGCCAGCAGTGAGTACGGGGAAAATGAGCAGTTCTTC.

V gene TRBV4-2 combines with J gene TRBJ2-4; no definite D call. V was clipped by 2 bases and J by 0 bases, with 35 bases between them. CDR1 and CDR2 from the germline V gene are LGHNA and YNFKEQ. The CDR3 sequence is 24 residues long. The CDR3 region has the DNA TGTGCCAGCAGCCAAACCTCCCTGGGGAACACCGGTCCCTCGCCCCAAGTAGCCAAAAACATTCAGTACTTC. Translating it yields CASSQTSLGNTGPSPQVAKNIQYF.

This clone is medium-sized (0.01 to 0.1%) within its sample. The V call is TRBV6-1, the J call TRBJ2-7; D ambiguous. The CDR3 is 14 amino acids. Deletions cut 1 base from V and 0 bases from J, with 7 bases between. The germline V gene encodes CDR1 MNHNS and CDR2 SASEGT. The CDR3, as DNA: TGTGCCAGCAGTGAAGAATGGAGCTCCTACGAGCAGTACTTC. This translates into CASSEEWSSYEQYF.

V and J are TRBV5-5 and TRBJ1-5, with D maybe TRBD1 (6 bases). The CDR3 has 15 amino acids. The V gene lost 1 base and the J gene lost 3 bases, with 11 bases spanning the gap. CDR1 is SGHKS, CDR2 YYEKEE, per germline (reference sequence). Written as DNA, the CDR3 is TGTGCCAGCAGCTTGCTGGCAGGGGCCAATCAGCCCCAGCATTTT. Residues: CASSLLAGANQPQHF.

The CDR3 DNA reads as TGTGCCAGCAGTTTTGTGGGAGGGGATTCACCCCTCCACTTT. Protein sequence: CASSFVGGDSPLHF. The genes are TRBV27 and TRBJ1-6; possibly TRBD1 for D (5 bases). Germline V lookup: CDR1 MNHEY, CDR2 SMNVEV (reference sequence). The CDR3 has 14 residues. V lost 3 bases to trimming and J lost 8 bases, with 11 bases between them.